This T cell receptor beta chain originates from a study of shared clonotypes between healthy human individuals. Germline V gene lookup returns CDR1 SGHVS and CDR2 FNYEAQ. The CDR3 loop spans 17 amino acids. Trimming took off 0 bases at V and 1 base at J, with 13 bases between the two ends. Original data processing: From ImmunoSEQ came sequences covering only the junction and carrying no quality scores, so filtering differed. Repertoires were generated with immunoSEQ multiplex PCR, while TCRdb's copy carries only in-frame clones and drops some. The D gene and trimming were derived from the DNA, and the V and J assignments and clone size from that table. The data hold about 2.5 million clones, with 80% to 95% observed a single time.

The sequence was collected from a man between 18 and 35 years old in good health. Some clones in this sample may be carry-over from other donors' samples. The gene calls are TRBV7-6 and TRBJ2-1; D is perhaps TRBD1 (5 bases). The material sequenced was naive CD4+ T cells from PBMCs. The subset: CD45RA+ positively selected. The DNA for the CDR3 is TGTGCCAGCAGCTTAGCAAGGGCAGGGAATTCCTACAATGAGCAGTTCTTC. Its protein product is CASSLARAGNSYNEQFF.